This T cell receptor beta chain comes out of a study of T cells in Graves' hyperthyroidism and ophthalmopathy. This clonotype has ten or more counts. There were TCR beta CDR3 regions amplified from RNA transcripts. A set of HTBI primers served as the primers for a first-round RT-PCR of the TCR CDR3. Using its own MiXCR run on the multiplex PCR reads, TCRdb lists one record per CDR3 protein. The sample yields approximately 530,000 distinct CDR3 sequences, about 20% seen once. This CDR3 has 15 residues. V shed 7 bases and J 0 bases; nucleotides not matched to a gene: 6. CDR1 is SNHLY, CDR2 FYNNEI, per germline.

V gene TRBV2 combines with J gene TRBJ2-4; 7 nucleotides line up with TRBD2. This clonotype was obtained from a man aged 40-49 years with Graves' ophthalmopathy. The sample consisted of blood. This chain's CDR3 is CASIRGREAKNIQYF. CDR3 DNA sequence: TGTGCCAGCATCCGGGGGAGGGAAGCCAAAAACATTCAGTACTTC.